Sequencing of this TCR beta chain was carried out in a study of neurological immune-mediated disorders. The table lists this clonotype with many counts. The J segment lost 0 bases and the V segment lost 3 bases, leaving 7 bases of the junction unmatched. The length of the CDR3 is 16 residues. Germline V gives CDR1 LGHNA, CDR2 YNFKEQ. As for the cDNA, it was generated by 5'RACE with 10-nucleotide random UMIs. TCRdb fed the 5' RACE reads into MiXCR, producing one record per CDR3 protein. This table holds some 32,000 distinct CDR3 sequences, about 15% found once. This TCR was recovered from a man between 65 and 85 years old in good health. The sequenced sample consisted of PBMCs. The chain uses TRBV4-2 and TRBJ1-2; the match to TRBD1 covers 7 bases. CDR3 protein: CASSQSRDRTNYGYTF. The CDR3 nucleotides are TGTGCCAGCAGCCAGTCCCGGGACAGAACTAACTATGGCTACACCTTC.